This T cell receptor (beta chain) was obtained from a study of blood T cell repertoires in COVID-19 (dated by TCRdb to the early 2020s). About the investigation overall: Samples covering the acute and convalescent phases of COVID-19 were provided by collaborators in the United States, Italy and Spain. The material from the prospective study consisted of cDNA or gDNA derived from T cells, B-cell-depleted T cells, or PBMCs. Subjects who had been exposed to COVID-19, were actively infected with it, or had recovered from it provided the deeply sampled blood TCRbeta repertoires that made up the dataset. The repertoires were made available in a free public database intended to serve as a resource for research on the immune response to SARS-CoV-2. Samples came from the ongoing ImmuneRACE study (first 160 participants) plus 1,254 subjects from 6 global collaborators. Sample metadata almost always included a de-identified subject ID, COVID-19 status, age in years and sex. Where HLA class I and class II types were available, the types were taken from metadata supplied by the sample provider, not from assay-based typing. What the authors observed across the whole study: The amount of clinical and demographic metadata varied by source and participant and was provided uncurated.

According to the germline V gene, CDR1 reads MGHRA and CDR2 reads YSYEKL. The CDR3 runs 14 amino acids, cysteine and phenylalanine included. CDR3 DNA is the only sequence kept; it has 42 bases, read in frame from the first base. At the junction V is shortened by 6 bases and J by 2 bases; bases outside the gene matches: 6. Of note for this clone: The antigen this receptor binds is unknown. Per-base qualities were not stored, and no clone one base away is much larger.

TCRbeta CDR3 regions were amplified from genomic DNA using the immunoSEQ Assay, a bias-controlled multiplex PCR. The authors' pipeline ran thus. Nucleated cell counts per sample were estimated from amplification of reference gene primers within the assay. To quantify the absolute abundance of each unique TCRbeta CDR3 rearrangement, sequence reads were collapsed and filtered. For each sample, productive Simpson clonality was calculated as the square root of Simpson's diversity index over productive rearrangements. TCRdb holds this immuneACCESS table with in-frame rearrangements only. Some clones are missing; in checked studies, unresolved V genes explain under half, and the rest has no known cause. That table gives V, J and clone size, and the DNA gave D and trimming. The sample includes about 350,000 clones, with about 90% observed a single time. About 6.3% of the sample lies in the top ten. In Seattle, one collaborating source enrolled patients while the infection was active and tracked those patients longitudinally over the course of disease. Whole blood was collected in K2EDTA tubes by collaborating institutions according to the institutions' own protocols. For TCRbeta analysis, collaborator samples were shipped as frozen whole blood, as isolated PBMCs, or as DNA extracted from either sample type.

Recombination linked TRBV4-1 to TRBJ2-7; TRBD2 lines up with 8 middle nucleotides. Material: peripheral blood. The source is a woman between 50 and 59 years old with COVID-19, enrolled during active disease. Here is the DNA: TGCGCCAGCAGGGGGGGGCGGGAGGCCTACGAGCAGTACTTC. It is translated as CASRGGREAYEQYF.